This paragraph covers one TCR beta chain sequence. Its recognized antigen is unknown. The cohort comprised hundreds of healthy bone marrow donors. At the time of sampling, every cohort member was nominally healthy, though immune exposures that went unrecorded were likely present. The donor was CMV seronegative and belonged to the group of 352 seronegative cohort members. Every donor gave a peripheral blood sample, and the peripheral blood mononuclear cells from that sample were used for TCR beta sequencing. Genomic DNA extraction from the blood cell samples was performed with the Qiagen DNeasy Blood Extraction Kit. Library generation was performed with the immunoSEQ multiplex PCR assay. For the multiplex PCR, a mixture combining 60 forward primers for TCR Vbeta segments and 13 reverse primers for TCR Jbeta segments was used. The CDR3 region of rearranged TCR beta genes was amplified from genomic DNA with a multiplex PCR assay. The amplified TCR beta libraries were sequenced on the Illumina HiSeq System as 87-base-pair reads. As for how the authors treated the data: A later analysis tallied 80 million to 95 million unique TCR beta chains across the 700 or so repertoires, and about 12 million of those chains were shared by two or more donors. To remove PCR and sequencing errors, raw reads were error-corrected and collapsed into unique sequences using a nearest-neighbor algorithm that merged closely related sequences. Alignment of CDR3 sequences to IMGT reference sequences was used to assign V, D and J gene segments. For a sequence to be retained, a match of at least six nucleotides was required to both a V gene segment and a J gene segment. A rearrangement counted as productive if the CDR3 had no stop codons and remained in frame with V and J, and every other rearrangement counted as non-productive. CDR3 was defined according to IMGT convention as the region running from the second conserved V-encoded cysteine to the conserved J-encoded phenylalanine. The earlier analysis of 550 to 650 of the donors excluded any sequence lacking an unambiguous match to a single V gene segment. An earlier analysis of 500 to 600 of the donors classified V segments as functional when productive rearrangements were above 56.7% and as segregating when the standard deviation between donors was above 5%. To diagnose cytomegalovirus status from the catalog of TCR beta chain sequences, a statistical classification framework was built. A later analysis assigned V and J genes by comparing TCR nucleotide sequences with IMGT/GENE-DB human TR gene sequences. In a later analysis, CDR3 sequences and most-parsimonious VDJ recombination scenarios were assigned using the TCRdist pipeline. A later analysis defined each TCR beta chain by its CDR3 amino acid sequence plus V-gene family, and excluded reads lacking a unique V-gene family. As a way to deal with suspected cross-contamination and a sequencing artifact, a later analysis dropped 450 to 600 nucleotide sequences that were highly shared and had low generation probability. A later analysis calculated a clonal expansion index for each public chain from normalized within-repertoire ranks of inferred template counts. Generation probabilities in a later analysis came from a VDJ recombination model fitted to out-of-frame rearrangements, and those results were checked against IGoR. Hypergeometric tests were used in a later analysis to score TCR-TCR, TCR-HLA and TCR-CMV co-occurrence, with a repertoire-size bias correction applied to the TCR pairs. In a later analysis, false discovery rates were estimated by permuting HLA or CMV assignments 20 times. A later analysis grouped co-occurring TCRs with DBSCAN, adding TCRdist sequence similarity when clustering within HLA-allele-positive subsets. For co-occurrence clustering, repertoires with fewer than 30,000 or more than 120,000 public chains were excluded, along with 5 or 6 repertoires with anomalous nucleotide sharing. TCRdb mirrors the immuneACCESS table, restricted to in-frame sequences. Some clones are absent from its copies; in checked studies, under half trace to an unresolved V gene, and the reason for the others is unknown. V and J calls and clone size are as listed in that table; D and trimming were resolved from the DNA. This sample's clone table shows about 150,000 clones. In total, the top ten clones hold roughly 2% of the sample.

The entry originates in a study of cytomegalovirus exposure and HLA in healthy donors (dated by TCRdb to the late 2010s). With respect to the entire study: According to an earlier analysis of a few hundred of the donors, about 179 million T cells yielded some 120 million unique TCR beta sequences and more than 250 Gb of sequence data. An early release covering some 640 HLA-typed donors comprised about 310 gigabases of sequencing data and around 86 million unique TCR sequences. Of the roughly 420 genotyped donors, 65% to 90% were placed in the genetic ancestry cluster associated with self-reported Caucasian donors. The study was designed to test whether signatures of past pathogen exposure could be identified by cataloging public T cell receptors. The T cell repertoires of 666 subjects were profiled by immunosequencing and related to cytomegalovirus serostatus. Besides the first cohort of around 700 subjects, a separate validation cohort made up of 120 or so different subjects was used. High-throughput TCR immunosequencing, statistical association of individual TCRs with disease status, and machine learning were combined to predict cytomegalovirus infection status. A later analysis re-analyzed previously published TCR beta repertoires from about 730 donors and added high-resolution HLA genotyping to study TCR occurrence patterns. The later analysis used no new phenotypic data to find candidate immune exposures, relying instead on TCR beta sequences and their occurrence across donors. To decide whether each TCR beta V gene segment behaved as functional or pseudogenic, an earlier analysis of 587 of the donors relied on high-throughput TCR beta sequencing. Donor age, sex, ethnicity and CMV serostatus were collected together with the repertoire data. A later genetic analysis used genome-wide SNP genotypes for about three fifths of the 666 donors, treating that subset as a discovery cohort. Every repertoire in the discovery cohort had been generated on one and the same sequencing platform. Class I and class II HLA loci were covered by the typing at four-digit resolution. Typing coverage differed by locus: A, B, C, DRB1 and DQB1 were typed in roughly 620-630 donors, DQA1 in 522, DPA1 in roughly 590, and DPB1 in about 450. Roughly five DR-DQ haplotypes were handled as single units for association and clustering, since linkage in the cohort was strong. Among around 400 genotyped donors of the cohort, an average of approximately 240,000 unique TCR beta nucleotide sequences was sequenced per donor, of which 15% to 20% were non-productive.

CDR1 and CDR2 are drawn from the germline V gene: KGHSH, LQKENI. CDR3 length: 11 amino acids, cysteine to phenylalanine. CDR3 DNA is the only sequence kept; it has 33 bases, read in frame from the first base. V has 4 bases trimmed and J has 11 bases trimmed; junction bases matching no gene number 4. Overall study results and their limits: The earlier analysis of 450 to 700 of the donors excluded 15 to 20 rarely observed V segments, including chromosome 9 orphons, because counts were too low. Most TCR sequences were seen in very few donors, while some public TCRs were found in many individuals. Three of the identified cytomegalovirus-associated TCR beta chains were confirmed in vitro to be specific for cytomegalovirus antigens. Because HLA typing was unavailable for some donors at each locus, only the typed subset was used in association tests. A cluster of highly shared sequence variants was judged likely to be a technical artifact of the sequencing pipeline. The classifier was reported to diagnose cytomegalovirus status with high specificity and sensitivity in both the original and validation cohorts. In this cohort, only TCR beta chains were sequenced, and detectable features were limited by the absence of alpha or paired-chain data. A further reported finding was that TCR beta sequences accurately predicted the HLA-A and HLA-B alleles for most subjects in the first cohort. In the study, roughly 160 TCR beta chains were listed as associated with cytomegalovirus. Linkage disequilibrium might explain the correlated functional status among segregating V segments, but an unknown experimental factor could not be ruled out. In a later analysis, several top co-occurrence clusters were reported to appear linked to parvovirus B19, influenza, CMV and Epstein-Barr virus. Most CMV-associated TCR beta chains appeared to be HLA-restricted in a later analysis, and the HLA associations seemed to be driven largely by CMV exposure. Roughly uniform sequencing depth across donors was assumed in presence/absence analyses, although this assumption may not hold. The authors suggested that the approach could potentially be generalized to other disease states and immunological phenotypes. In a later analysis, the rate of TCR association differed among HLA loci, with DRB1 alleles having the most associated TCRs and HLA-C alleles having the fewest. A later genetic analysis associated a missense DCLRE1C variant with V-gene and J-gene trimming of TCR beta chains, and an independent cohort replicated the association. A later genetic analysis reported fewer N-insertions in productive TCRs among donors in an Asian-associated ancestry cluster than the roughly 640-donor mean. Because the 87-base-pair reads could not distinguish some IMGT-functional V segments, including TRBV6-2 and TRBV6-3, those segments were excluded. A later analysis associated approximately 17,000 TCR beta sequences with specific HLA alleles at a false discovery rate of 0.05. An earlier analysis of approximately 500 of the donors showed that most TCR beta V segments appeared in productive rearrangements either about 87% or about 30% of the time, which broadly matched IMGT annotations. CMV serostatus was the only immune exposure information available for the cohort. Assigning TCR associations to individual alleles was difficult when HLA alleles, especially DR and DQ, strongly co-occurred. In a later analysis, HLA-associated TCR beta chains showed more clonal expansion and lower generation probabilities than non-associated chains that were equally common.

The chain uses TRBV18 and TRBJ2-5; TRBD1 agrees with 7 junctional bases. Sequenced input: PBMCs. The receptor was derived from a man aged 25-45 years in good health and CMV-seronegative. Read as DNA, the sequence is TGTGCCAGCTCACGGGACAGAGAGCAGTACTTC. This encodes CASSRDREQYF. With the rest looked up from the reference TRBV18 and TRBJ2-5 genes rather than sequenced, the full variable domain is NAGVMQNPRHLVRRRGQEARLRCSPMKGHSHVYWYRQLPEEGLKFMVYLQKENIIDESGMPKERFSAEFPKEGPSILRIQQVVRGDSAAYFCASSRDREQYFGPGTRLLVL.